This note documents a single T cell receptor (beta chain) sequence. The CDR3 is 15 amino acids. CDR1 and CDR2 from the germline V gene are SGHTA and FQGNSA. V lost 5 bases to trimming and J lost 7 bases; unmatched junction nucleotides: 8. This specimen belongs to a study of blood T cell repertoires in COVID-19. The repertoire was sequenced with immunoSEQ multiplex PCR; TCRdb's copy has only in-frame clones and lacks some. The sample contains about 46,000 clones, less than 90% of which appear only once. The chain employs TRBV7-2 and TRBJ2-3, with TRBD2 matching 11 bases. Sequences were obtained from peripheral blood. This TCR came from a man in his sixties with acute or convalescent COVID-19. CDR3 in DNA: TGTGCCAGCAGCCATAGCGGGGGGGCCCTGAATACGCAGTATTTT. Translation: CASSHSGGALNTQYF.